The source of this T cell receptor (beta chain) is a study of blood T cell repertoires in COVID-19. The CDR3 loop spans 16 amino acids. With V trimmed by 6 bases and J by 1 base, 10 bases remained unmatched. CDR1 and CDR2 (germline): MNHEY, SMNVEV (reference sequence). The protocol was immunoSEQ multiplex PCR, while the TCRdb copy is restricted to in-frame clones and leaves out a portion. The sample lists tens of thousands of clones; approximately 80% were seen once. The sequence came from a human donor in a cohort sampled during active COVID-19. This chain links TRBV27 with TRBJ2-5; 8 nucleotides agree with TRBD1. Sequenced material: peripheral blood. CDR3 coding DNA: TGTGCCAGCAGGAGGGGGCAGGGGGCACCCCAAGAGACCCAGTACTTC. Protein product: CASRRGQGAPQETQYF.